This T cell receptor beta chain was retrieved from a study of blood T cell repertoires in COVID-19. Study summary: From T cells, B-cell-depleted T cells, or PBMCs came the material, which was cDNA or gDNA.

The CDR3 has 15 amino acids. The V end was cut by 3 bases, the J end by 5 bases, with 13 bases between. The germline V gene encodes CDR1 SNHLY and CDR2 FYNNEI. TCRdb keeps only in-frame clones here, not all; method: immunoSEQ multiplex PCR. The data show about 160,000 clones, approximately 82% seen once. This chain connects TRBV2 to TRBJ1-4, with D unresolved. The sequencing input was peripheral blood. The TCR sequence derives from a woman aged 40 to 50 with COVID-19, enrolled during active disease. Here the CDR3 DNA reads TGTGCCAGCAGTGATTTGTCGGGGAAGAATGAAAAACTGTTTTTT. Translating it yields CASSDLSGKNEKLFF.